This section outlines one T cell receptor beta chain sequence together with its context. Its antigen remains unidentified. The entry originates in a study of OX40 agonist ivuxolimab in advanced cancers. Only in-frame clones appear in the TCRdb table, and some are missing; sequencing was by immunoSEQ multiplex PCR. The sample lists about 46,000 clones, 70% to 90% occurring once. Study findings and constraints: At 0.1 to 3.0 mg/kg and by week 6, clonal expansion occurred in CD4+ and CD8+ blood T cells.

The TCR originated in an adult with an advanced solid tumor such as melanoma, head and neck, liver or kidney cancer. The source was CD4+ or CD8+ T cells sorted from blood, collected in a trial of the OX40 agonist ivuxolimab.

CDR3 sequence: CASSFADTQYF. CDR3 bases: TGCGCCAGCAGCTTTGCAGATACGCAGTATTTT. The rearrangement uses TRBV5-1 and TRBJ2-3, with no clear D. The V end was cut by 2 bases, the J end by 4 bases, with 2 bases between. Looked up from germline, CDR1 is SGHRS and CDR2 is YFSETQ. The length of the CDR3 is 11 residues.